The next 15 T cell receptor beta chains were all read from a single sample in a study of T cell responses to AZD1222 COVID-19 vaccine. The method was immunoSEQ multiplex PCR; TCRdb's version includes in-frame clones alone and lacks a portion of them. The top ten hold about 3.9% of the sample, which has 180,000 or so clones, more than 80% seen once. The sequenced sample was peripheral blood, obtained on day 0 of AZD1222 vaccination. The receptors shown here come from an adult in good health.

This clone is a singleton in its sample. The chain is built from TRBV19 and TRBJ1-1, with D hard to call. The germline gives CDR1 LNHDA, CDR2 SQIVND (reference sequence). The CDR3 has 13 residues. V was trimmed by 3 bases and J by 8 bases, leaving 13 bases between them. The CDR3: CASSIRSGLEAFF. For the CDR3, the DNA is TGTGCCAGTAGTATCCGAAGTGGATTAGAAGCTTTCTTT.

V and J are TRBV12-3 or TRBV12-4 and TRBJ1-4; D unresolved. V lost 8 bases and J lost 6, with 10 bases in between. This CDR3 contains 12 residues. The CDR3 spells CASGLRDEKLFF. The CDR3 bases are TGTGCCAGCGGTCTAAGGGATGAAAAACTGTTTTTT.

The rearrangement uses TRBV5-5 and TRBJ2-7; D is uncertain. CDR1 is SGHKS, CDR2 YYEKEE, per germline (reference sequence). The length of the CDR3 is 16 residues. Deletions cut 2 bases from V and 0 bases from J, with 15 bases between. CDR3 loop: CASSFLGQPVSYEQYF. CDR3 sequence (DNA): TGTGCCAGCAGCTTTTTGGGCCAGCCCGTCTCCTACGAGCAGTACTTC.

The gene calls are TRBV10-1 and TRBJ1-1, with a possible D match to TRBD1 (5 bases). CDR3 length: 13 amino acids. Trimming left V 6 bases short and J 1 base short, with 9 bases between. Germline lookup yields CDR1 WNHNN and CDR2 SYGVQD (reference sequence). Here the CDR3 reads CASSRDGNTEAFF. CDR3 coding DNA: TGCGCCAGCAGCCGGGACGGGAACACTGAAGCTTTCTTT.

This chain links TRBV27 with TRBJ1-2; maybe TRBD1 (5 bases). This CDR3 contains 14 residues. Trimming removed 3 bases at V and 1 base at J, with 9 bases between. The germline V gene encodes CDR1 MNHEY and CDR2 SMNVEV (reference sequence). CDR3 sequence: CASSLRGVNYGYTF. DNA of the CDR3: TGTGCCAGCAGTTTGCGAGGGGTTAACTATGGCTACACCTTC.

The chain recombines TRBV6-6 with TRBJ2-5, with 7 bases matching TRBD1. Germline V gene data show CDR1 as MNHNY and CDR2 as SVGAGI (reference sequence). With V trimmed by 4 bases and J by 3 bases, 5 bases remained unmatched. CDR3 length equals 14 residues. The CDR3 DNA follows: TGTGCCAGCAGTTCCCCGGGGACAGAAGAGACCCAGTACTTC. Its translation is CASSSPGTEETQYF.

Comments on this clone: The identical CDR3 is also encoded by other nucleotide sequences in the sample. The chain has TRBV7-9 and TRBJ1-1; TRBD1 aligns across 7 bases. The J segment lost 5 bases and the V segment lost 5 bases, leaving 8 bases of the junction unmatched. The CDR3 contains 14 residues. CDR1 is SEHNR, CDR2 FQNEAQ, per germline (reference sequence). The CDR3 region has the DNA TGTGCCAGCAGCCCGCGCGACAGGGATACTGAAGCTTTCTTT. This encodes CASSPRDRDTEAFF.

The chain carries TRBV6-5 and TRBJ1-1; a possible D gene is TRBD1 (5 bases). Looked up from germline, CDR1 is MNHEY and CDR2 is SVGAGI. Trimming took off 7 bases at V and 0 bases at J, with 12 bases between the two ends. This CDR3 has 14 residues. The CDR3 DNA reads TGTGCCAGCACCCGGGACGGAGTGAACACTGAAGCTTTCTTT. This encodes CASTRDGVNTEAFF.

The chain uses TRBV11-3 and TRBJ2-2; the D gene could be TRBD1 or TRBD2 (5 bases each). V gave up 5 bases and J gave up 9 bases, with 13 bases separating them. CDR1 is SGHNT, CDR2 YENEEA, per germline. The CDR3 is 13 residues long. The CDR3 region has the DNA TGTGCCAGCAGCCCCGGGACGGCCCGGGAGCTGTTTTTT. Amino acids: CASSPGTARELFF.

This rearrangement joins TRBV28 to TRBJ2-7, with D maybe TRBD1 (5 bases). Germline V gene lookup returns CDR1 MDHEN and CDR2 SYDVKM. The germline V and J ends were trimmed by 10 bases and 0 bases, with 13 bases remaining between them. There are 13 residues in the CDR3. CDR3 bases: TGTGCCACCAGGGTCAGTAACTCCTACGAGCAGTACTTC. Translated, it gives CATRVSNSYEQYF.

This clone was seen a single time. The CDR3 protein is CATIETGQGDYEQYF. The CDR3 DNA is TGTGCCACCATCGAAACGGGACAGGGGGACTACGAGCAGTACTTC. V usage is TRBV2 and J usage is TRBJ2-7; 11 positions match TRBD1. Germline V lookup: CDR1 SNHLY, CDR2 FYNNEI. The CDR3 extends over 15 amino acids. V gave up 10 bases and J gave up 3 bases; unmatched junction bases: 11.

The chain uses TRBV11-2 and TRBJ2-5, with TRBD2 as a possible D gene (5 bases). Germline V lookup: CDR1 SGHAT, CDR2 FQNNGV. There are 16 residues in the CDR3. Trimming shortened V by 1 base and J by 2 bases, and 14 bases separated the two germline ends. CDR3: CASSLAAASHQETQYF. In DNA form, the CDR3 reads TGTGCCAGCAGCTTAGCGGCGGCTAGCCATCAAGAGACCCAGTACTTC.

This chain connects TRBV7-2 to TRBJ1-2; TRBD1 matches at 9 bases. Losses at the gene ends were 5 bases for V and 5 bases for J; bases not matched to a gene: 9. The CDR3 length is 15 residues. The V gene's germline CDR1 is SGHTA and CDR2 FQGNSA. CDR3 sequence: CASSPRQGGRYGYTF. CDR3 coding DNA: TGTGCCAGCAGCCCCCGACAGGGGGGCAGGTATGGCTACACCTTC.

This sequence joins TRBV5-5 and TRBJ1-1; D is unresolved. V lost 2 bases and J 3 bases, leaving 14 bases between the germline ends. CDR1 is SGHKS and CDR2 is YYEKEE in the germline V gene (reference sequence). The CDR3 spans 15 residues. CDR3 loop: CASSFSLFGDTEAFF. CDR3 nucleotide sequence: TGTGCCAGCAGCTTTAGTCTCTTTGGGGACACTGAAGCTTTCTTT.

The chain employs TRBV9 and TRBJ1-1, with TRBD1 as a possible D gene (5 bases). The CDR3 sequence is 16 residues long. Germline CDR1 SGDLS, CDR2 YYNGEE. Deletions cut 10 bases from V and 3 bases from J, with 25 bases between. Written as DNA, the CDR3 is TGTGCCTGGGCCCGTCATGGGGATGGCAGGGACACTGAAGCTTTCTTT. Protein product: CAWARHGDGRDTEAFF.